These T cell receptor beta chains were read from a single sample in a study of CD8+CD57+ T cells in acquired aplastic anemia. TCRdb re-derived calls from the reads in MiXCR, one entry per CDR3 protein. Among about 200,000 distinct CDR3 sequences listed, around three fifths were seen once. Input material: sorted CD4+, CD8+, or CD8+CD57+ T cells (not recorded which) from PBMCs. Source of these receptors: a human donor with aplastic anemia. The CDR3 runs from the conserved cysteine through the conserved F or W. Each record gives: clone size, D gene, J gene, V gene, CDR3 DNA, CDR3 protein. D genes are given only for firm matches. Clone size is shown for a subset of rows, as once, few, many or a class of expanded clone.

clone_size: -
d_call: -
j_call: TRBJ2-7
v_call: TRBV20-1
cdr3_nt: TGCAGTGCTTCCGGGGCGGGCAGGGGCTCCTACGAGCAGTACTTC
cdr3_aa: CSASGAGRGSYEQYF

clone_size: -
d_call: TRBD2
j_call: TRBJ2-3
v_call: TRBV10-3
cdr3_nt: TGTGCCACCCTCGAGGGGAGGGCAGATACGCAGTATTTT
cdr3_aa: CATLEGRADTQYF

clone_size: -
d_call: TRBD1
j_call: TRBJ2-3
v_call: TRBV5-1
cdr3_nt: TGCGCCAGCAGCTTGCTCCCCCACCCCAGGACAGGGACCACAGATACGCAGTATTTT
cdr3_aa: CASSLLPHPRTGTTDTQYF

clone_size: -
d_call: -
j_call: TRBJ1-1
v_call: TRBV5-5
cdr3_nt: TGTGCCAGCAGCTTGGAAGGGGATTACACTGAAGCTTTCTTT
cdr3_aa: CASSLEGDYTEAFF

clone_size: many
d_call: TRBD1
j_call: TRBJ1-2
v_call: TRBV5-6
cdr3_nt: TGTGCCAGCAGTTTCACCTTGACAGGGATCGACTACACCTTC
cdr3_aa: CASSFTLTGIDYTF

clone_size: -
d_call: -
j_call: TRBJ2-7
v_call: TRBV7-2
cdr3_nt: TGTGCCAGCAGCTCCCCGGTCAACTCCGTGGAGCAGTACTTC
cdr3_aa: CASSSPVNSVEQYF

clone_size: -
d_call: -
j_call: TRBJ2-6
v_call: TRBV7-2
cdr3_nt: TGTGCCAGCAGCTTAGTGGGGACACCGAACACTGAAGCTTTC
cdr3_aa: CASSLVGTPNTEAF

clone_size: -
d_call: TRBD2
j_call: TRBJ2-7
v_call: TRBV5-4
cdr3_nt: TGTGCCAGCAGCCGGACTAGCGGGGATTCCTACGAGCAGTACTTC
cdr3_aa: CASSRTSGDSYEQYF

clone_size: -
d_call: TRBD1
j_call: TRBJ1-1
v_call: TRBV11-3
cdr3_nt: TGTGCCAGCAGCTTAGGACCCCTGGACAGGGTGAAGGCTGAAGCTTTCTTT
cdr3_aa: CASSLGPLDRVKAEAFF

clone_size: few
d_call: TRBD2
j_call: TRBJ2-1
v_call: TRBV6-5
cdr3_nt: TGTGCCAGCAGGGCCGGGACTAGCGGCTACAATGAGCAGTTCTTC
cdr3_aa: CASRAGTSGYNEQFF

clone_size: -
d_call: -
j_call: TRBJ1-4
v_call: TRBV2
cdr3_nt: TGTGCCACCCGCCTGGGGAATGAAAAACTGTTTTTT
cdr3_aa: CATRLGNEKLFF

clone_size: -
d_call: TRBD1
j_call: TRBJ2-1
v_call: TRBV25-1
cdr3_nt: TGTGCCAGCTACCCTCCCGGGACAGGGGGCAATGAGCAGTTCTTC
cdr3_aa: CASYPPGTGGNEQFF

clone_size: -
d_call: TRBD2
j_call: TRBJ2-1
v_call: TRBV7-2
cdr3_nt: TGTGCCAGCAGCTTAGTAGCGGGAGGGTCTAATGAGCAGTTCTTC
cdr3_aa: CASSLVAGGSNEQFF

clone_size: few
d_call: TRBD2
j_call: TRBJ2-3
v_call: TRBV20-1
cdr3_nt: TGCAGTGCTACCGGGACTAGCGGGGATACGCAGTATTTT
cdr3_aa: CSATGTSGDTQYF

clone_size: -
d_call: TRBD2
j_call: TRBJ2-5
v_call: TRBV25-1
cdr3_nt: TGTGCCCGTCCCCGGCTAGCGGGAGTGGAGACCCAGTACTTC
cdr3_aa: CARPRLAGVETQYF

clone_size: -
d_call: -
j_call: TRBJ1-4
v_call: TRBV10-3
cdr3_nt: TGTGCCATCAGTGCCACTAATGAAAAACTGTTTTTT
cdr3_aa: CAISATNEKLFF

clone_size: -
d_call: TRBD1
j_call: TRBJ1-2
v_call: TRBV15
cdr3_nt: TGTGCCACCAGCAGAGATATGGTACAGGGGTTGGATGGCTACACCTTC
cdr3_aa: CATSRDMVQGLDGYTF

clone_size: many
d_call: TRBD1
j_call: TRBJ2-7
v_call: TRBV5-1
cdr3_nt: TGCGCCAGCAGCTTGGATCAGGGGGCCGGCGAGCAGTACTTC
cdr3_aa: CASSLDQGAGEQYF

clone_size: -
d_call: -
j_call: TRBJ2-7
v_call: TRBV20-1
cdr3_nt: TGCAGTGCTCTTGAGGACCCCTACGAGCAGTACTTC
cdr3_aa: CSALEDPYEQYF

clone_size: -
d_call: -
j_call: TRBJ2-3
v_call: TRBV11-2
cdr3_nt: TGCGCCAGCAGCCTCTGGACCGCTAGCACAGATACGCAGTATTTT
cdr3_aa: CASSLWTASTDTQYF

clone_size: -
d_call: -
j_call: TRBJ1-3
v_call: TRBV19
cdr3_nt: TGTGCCAGTAGTAGTGCCGGGACCCCTGGAAACACCATATATTTT
cdr3_aa: CASSSAGTPGNTIYF

clone_size: -
d_call: -
j_call: TRBJ2-7
v_call: TRBV7-9
cdr3_nt: TGTGCCAGCAGTTCCCGGACCTCGTCCGGCTACGAGCAGTACTTC
cdr3_aa: CASSSRTSSGYEQYF

clone_size: -
d_call: TRBD1
j_call: TRBJ2-3
v_call: TRBV7-2
cdr3_nt: TGTGCCAGTGGACTCCACCGGGACAGCGAATATACGCAGTATTTT
cdr3_aa: CASGLHRDSEYTQYF

clone_size: many
d_call: -
j_call: TRBJ1-5
v_call: TRBV5-1
cdr3_nt: TGCGCCAGCAGCTTGGCGGGGGGGCATGATCAGCCCCAGCATTTT
cdr3_aa: CASSLAGGHDQPQHF

clone_size: -
d_call: -
j_call: TRBJ2-6
v_call: TRBV20-1
cdr3_nt: TGCAGTGCTAGAGATAGCGGATTGAGGGACCTTGGACCGGGGGCCAACGTCCTGACTTTC
cdr3_aa: CSARDSGLRDLGPGANVLTF